A selection of T cell receptor beta chains follows, all from one sample in a study of follicular helper T cells after annual influenza vaccination. The assay was immunoSEQ multiplex PCR, and TCRdb's table has in-frame clones only and misses some. The table has fewer than 9,000 clones, roughly four fifths seen once. The sequencing used CXCR5+ CD38- circulating T follicular helper cells from blood, collected on the day of influenza vaccination. The receptor set was obtained from an adult who received the influenza vaccine. Both conserved end residues are part of each CDR3. Each record gives: D gene, clone size, V gene, J gene, CDR3 DNA, CDR3 protein. The D gene is left open where the match is weak. Clone size is shown for a subset of rows, as once, few, many or a class of expanded clone.

.	.	TRBV11-2	TRBJ2-3	TGTGCCAGCAGCCCCCGGTGGGGCACAGATACGCAGTATTTT	CASSPRWGTDTQYF
.	.	TRBV11-3	TRBJ2-1	TGTGCCAGCAGCCCCGGAGCTTCCCGGCCCGATGAGCAGTTCTTC	CASSPGASRPDEQFF
TRBD1	.	TRBV5-4	TRBJ2-6	TGTGCCAGCAGCAGGACAGGGTCTGGGGCCAACGTCCTGACTTTC	CASSRTGSGANVLTF
.	.	TRBV6-5	TRBJ1-2	TGTGCCAGCAGGGGGGACTATGGCTACACCTTC	CASRGDYGYTF
.	once	TRBV7-2	TRBJ1-1	TGTGCCAGCAGCTCCAGAGTGGCGGGGAACACTGAAGCTTTCTTT	CASSSRVAGNTEAFF
.	.	TRBV13	TRBJ2-3	TGTGCCAGCAGCTTAGGGCAGGGGAGGACAGATACGCAGTATTTT	CASSLGQGRTDTQYF
.	once	TRBV2	TRBJ1-1	TGTGCCAGCAGGGGAGGACAGATGAACACTGAAGCTTTCTTT	CASRGGQMNTEAFF
.	.	TRBV4-3	TRBJ2-2	TGCGCCAGCAGCCAAGCGGGGCTAGCGACCGGGGAGCTGTTTTTT	CASSQAGLATGELFF
.	.	TRBV28	TRBJ1-1	TGTGCCAGCATCCTCGGCGCCCTGAACACTGAAGCTTTCTTT	CASILGALNTEAFF
.	.	TRBV5-1	TRBJ2-3	TGCGCCAGCAGGGAACGCGACAGACCCACAGATACGCAGTATTTT	CASRERDRPTDTQYF
.	few	TRBV7-9	TRBJ2-3	TGTGCCAGCAGCTTGACAGAAGGCACAGATACGCAGTATTTT	CASSLTEGTDTQYF
.	.	TRBV19	TRBJ1-1	TGTGCCAGTAGTATAGGGAGGGGGGCGCGGGGCACTGAAGCTTTCTTT	CASSIGRGARGTEAFF
TRBD2	.	TRBV7-2	TRBJ2-3	TGTGCCAGCAGCTTGACTAGCGGGGGGTTACCTAGCACAGATACGCAGTATTTT	CASSLTSGGLPSTDTQYF
.	.	TRBV2	TRBJ1-2	TGTGCCAGCAGTGGGCAGGCTAACTATGGCTACACCTTC	CASSGQANYGYTF
TRBD1	.	TRBV11-2	TRBJ2-5	TGTGCCAGCAGCTTAGGAGGGGGCGGAGGAGAGACCCAGTACTTC	CASSLGGGGGETQYF
.	.	TRBV19	TRBJ1-1	TGTGCCAGTAGTAAGGCCGGGACTGGAGGAACTGAAGCTTTCTTT	CASSKAGTGGTEAFF
TRBD2	.	TRBV7-6	TRBJ2-3	TGTGCCAGCAGCACTAGCGGGGGGGGAGATACGCAGTATTTT	CASSTSGGGDTQYF
TRBD1	.	TRBV2	TRBJ2-1	TGTGCCAGCACTAAAATGGGACAGGGTAATGAGCAGTTCTTC	CASTKMGQGNEQFF
.	few	TRBV7-3	TRBJ2-3	TGTGCCAGCAGCTTAAACCCGGGGGGCCCGGATACGCAGTATTTT	CASSLNPGGPDTQYF
.	.	TRBV6-1	TRBJ2-1	TGTGCCAGCACTCCGGGACCTGCCTCAAGCAAGCAGTTCTTC	CASTPGPASSKQFF
.	.	TRBV30	TRBJ1-5	TGTGCCTGGAGCTTAGGGGAGGGACAGCCCCAGCATTTT	CAWSLGEGQPQHF
.	.	TRBV6-4	TRBJ1-4	TGTGCCAGCAGCCTCGGGGCAACTAATGAAAAACTGTTTTTT	CASSLGATNEKLFF
TRBD1	.	TRBV7-9	TRBJ1-3	TGTGCCAGCAGCTCGACGGGGACAGGGGGCATTGAAAACACCATATATTTT	CASSSTGTGGIENTIYF
.	once	TRBV28	TRBJ1-1	TGTGCCAGCAGTTCGTTAAGAACTGAAGCTTTCTTT	CASSSLRTEAFF
.	.	TRBV5-1	TRBJ1-4	TGCGCCAGCAGCTTCGGGACGACAACTAATGAAAAACTGTTTTTT	CASSFGTTTNEKLFF
TRBD2	.	TRBV5-4	TRBJ2-3	TGTGCCAGCAGCCCCCCGGGGCGGGGGGCCACAGATACGCAGTATTTT	CASSPPGRGATDTQYF
.	.	TRBV4-2	TRBJ1-1	TGTGCCAGCAGCCAAGAGCGGCAGGGGAACACTGAAGCTTTCTTT	CASSQERQGNTEAFF
.	few	TRBV15	TRBJ1-5	TGTGCCACCAGCAGAGATCTGGGGGCTCATCAGCCCCAGCATTTT	CATSRDLGAHQPQHF
TRBD1	.	TRBV2	TRBJ2-7	TGTGCCAGCAGCGGGAGGACAGGGGCCTCCTACGAGCAGTACTTC	CASSGRTGASYEQYF
.	.	TRBV7-2	TRBJ2-3	TGTGCCAGCCGCAGACCTAGCACAGATACGCAGTATTTT	CASRRPSTDTQYF
.	.	TRBV11-3	TRBJ2-5	TGTGCCAGCAGCCCCAGGGTAGACGAAGAGACCCAGTACTTC	CASSPRVDEETQYF
.	.	TRBV7-3	TRBJ2-1	TGTGCCAGCAGCTATGGAGGGTGGGCGGCATACAATGAGCAGTTCTTC	CASSYGGWAAYNEQFF
.	.	TRBV15	TRBJ2-7	TGTGCCACCAGCAGAGATCTAGCAGGGGCGGTGGGCGAGCAGTACTTC	CATSRDLAGAVGEQYF
.	.	TRBV30	TRBJ1-2	TGTGCCTGGAGTGTAGGAGGGATACCAAACTATGGCTACACCTTC	CAWSVGGIPNYGYTF
.	.	TRBV27	TRBJ1-6	TGTGCCAGCAGTTTATGGGGGCCGGTTAGGAGACCTAATTCACCCCTCCACTTT	CASSLWGPVRRPNSPLHF
.	.	TRBV6-5	TRBJ1-5	TGTGCCAGCACCACGGGGGGGCAGAATCAGCCCCAGCATTTT	CASTTGGQNQPQHF
TRBD2	few	TRBV7-2	TRBJ2-7	TGTGCCAGCAGCTCAGGGACTAGCGGGGGGGCCGACGAGCAGTACTTC	CASSSGTSGGADEQYF
TRBD1	.	TRBV9	TRBJ1-6	TGTGCCAGCAGCCCCTCTCCCACTGGGACAGGGTTTTCACCCCTCCACTTT	CASSPSPTGTGFSPLHF
.	.	TRBV1	TRBJ1-5	TGCACCAGCAGGGGGGACGGTTATCAGCCCCAGCATTTT	CTSRGDGYQPQHF
TRBD1	.	TRBV28	TRBJ1-5	TGTGCCTGCCAGTATGGGACAGGGGGCTCTCAGCCCCAGCATTTT	CACQYGTGGSQPQHF
TRBD1	.	TRBV28	TRBJ1-1	TGTGCCAGCAGTTTATGGGCGACAGGGGGCAGGAACACTGAAGCTTTCTTT	CASSLWATGGRNTEAFF
.	.	TRBV19	TRBJ2-7	TGTGCCGGAACAGGGAACTCCTACGAGCAGTACTTC	CAGTGNSYEQYF
TRBD1	.	TRBV6-5	TRBJ1-6	TGTGCCAGCAGTTACGACAGGGCAAGCTCACCCCTCCACTTT	CASSYDRASSPLHF
TRBD2	.	TRBV5-4	TRBJ2-7	TGTGCCAGCAGCTACGGGACTAGCGGTTACGAGCAGTACTTC	CASSYGTSGYEQYF
TRBD1	.	TRBV5-1	TRBJ2-3	TGCGCCAGCAGCTCGGGGACAGCTACTAGCACAGATACGCAGTATTTT	CASSSGTATSTDTQYF
TRBD1	.	TRBV7-2	TRBJ2-7	TGTGCCAGCAGCCCAAACAGGGGGCTTACCCACGAGCAGTACTTC	CASSPNRGLTHEQYF
.	.	TRBV18	TRBJ1-2	TGTGCCAGCTCACCTAAGATACTCGATGGCTACACCTTC	CASSPKILDGYTF
TRBD2	.	TRBV5-4	TRBJ2-1	TGTGCCAGCAGCTTGGGGGGGACTAGCGGGCGTTCCTACAATGAGCAGTTCTTC	CASSLGGTSGRSYNEQFF
.	.	TRBV7-2	TRBJ2-2	TGTGCCAGCAGTTTCACAGGGCCCAACACCGGGGAGCTGTTTTTT	CASSFTGPNTGELFF
TRBD2	once	TRBV6-5	TRBJ2-5	TGTGCCAGCAGCCGCGGGGGAGGCTATCAAGAGACCCAGTACTTC	CASSRGGGYQETQYF
.	.	TRBV7-9	TRBJ2-7	TGTGCCAGCAGCTTGGGACACCTCTACGAGCAGTACTTC	CASSLGHLYEQYF
.	.	TRBV2	TRBJ2-3	TGTGCCAGCAGGGGACATAGCACAGATACGCAGTATTTT	CASRGHSTDTQYF
.	.	TRBV10-3	TRBJ2-7	TGTGCCACTAACGACCCAGTCGTATACGAGCAGTACTTC	CATNDPVVYEQYF
.	.	TRBV28	TRBJ1-2	TGTGCCAGCTTACCCTGGCCAGGGGACTATGGCTACACCTTC	CASLPWPGDYGYTF